The entry that follows covers one T cell receptor beta chain sequence. The source of the sample is a study of tumor T cells in aggressive B-cell lymphoma. The repertoire was sequenced with immunoSEQ multiplex PCR; TCRdb's copy has only in-frame clones and lacks some. The profile shows 2,500 to 4,000 clones, about 80% of them singletons. The CDR3 sequence is 16 residues long. The ends were cut back, 0 bases at V and 1 base at J, with 12 bases in the middle. Germline values: CDR1 LGHNA, CDR2 YNFKEQ. The sequence derives from an adult with diffuse large B cell lymphoma. V is TRBV4-2 and J is TRBJ1-1; D not resolved. The specimen sequenced was tumor tissue. The CDR3, as DNA: TGTGCCAGCAGCCAAGAGTCCTCCCTGGCGAACACTGAAGCTTTCTTT. It specifies CASSQESSLANTEAFF.